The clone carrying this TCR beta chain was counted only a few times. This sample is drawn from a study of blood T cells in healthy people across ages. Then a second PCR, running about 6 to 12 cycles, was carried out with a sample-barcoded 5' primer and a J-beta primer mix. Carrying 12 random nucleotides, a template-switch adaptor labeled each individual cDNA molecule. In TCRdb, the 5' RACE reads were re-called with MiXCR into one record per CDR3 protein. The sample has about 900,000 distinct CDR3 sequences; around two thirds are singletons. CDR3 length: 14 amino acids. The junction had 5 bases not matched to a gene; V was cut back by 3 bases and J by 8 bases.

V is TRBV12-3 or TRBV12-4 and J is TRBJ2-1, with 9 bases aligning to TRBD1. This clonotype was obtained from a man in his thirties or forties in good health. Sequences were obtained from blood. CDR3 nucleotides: TGTGCCAGCAGTTTGGACAGGGGTTTGGATGAGCAGTTCTTC. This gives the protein CASSLDRGLDEQFF.